Here is one T cell receptor beta chain with its context. The CDR3 is made up of 15 amino acids. After removal of 2 bases from V and 4 bases from J, the junction contained 2 bases not matched to a gene. CDR1 and CDR2 from the germline V gene are KGHSY and FQNENV. The data originate from a study of blood T cell repertoires in COVID-19. The study assigned cohorts using participant-reported clinical history. TCRdb's table, derived via immunoSEQ multiplex PCR, lists solely in-frame clones and lacks some. The sample yields approximately 230,000 clones, around 89% seen once. The chain carries TRBV16 and TRBJ1-6; the match to TRBD1 covers 7 bases. Sequenced input: PBMCs or T cells enriched from blood (not recorded which). This sequence originates from a woman under 40 who had recovered from COVID-19. In DNA, the CDR3 is TGTGCCAGCAGCCAACCGGGACAGTATAATTCACCCCTCCACTTT. It encodes CASSQPGQYNSPLHF.